The 30 T cell receptor beta chains below all came from one sample that was sequenced in a study of cytomegalovirus exposure and HLA in healthy donors. Here immunoSEQ multiplex PCR was the method, and the copy in TCRdb shows in-frame clones only, minus some. The data hold about 56,000 clones, with around nine tenths observed a single time. Sample: PBMCs. These receptors were collected from a young man in good health and CMV-seronegative.

This clone was counted a single time. The rearrangement joins TRBV5-4 to TRBJ1-3, with D perhaps matching TRBD1 (6 bases). This CDR3 comprises 15 residues. V dropped 2 bases and J dropped 2 bases, with 11 bases sitting between them. The germline gives CDR1 SGHNT, CDR2 YYREEE (reference sequence). CDR3 amino acids: CASSFAGETGNTIYF. In DNA, the CDR3 is TGTGCCAGCAGCTTTGCAGGGGAAACTGGAAACACCATATATTTT.

V gene TRBV28 combines with J gene TRBJ2-1, with D perhaps matching TRBD2 (6 bases). This CDR3 spans 16 amino acids. Germline V gives CDR1 MDHEN, CDR2 SYDVKM. The V end lost 8 bases, the J end lost 0 bases, and 17 bases lay between the germline ends. DNA for the CDR3: TGTGCCAGCGACCTTAGCGGCCAGAGCTCCTACAATGAGCAGTTCTTC. As protein: CASDLSGQSSYNEQFF.

The genes are TRBV28 and TRBJ1-4, with a tentative D call TRBD1 (5 bases). Germline V gene lookup returns CDR1 MDHEN and CDR2 SYDVKM. Deletions cut 5 bases from V and 6 bases from J, with 16 bases between. The CDR3 spans 15 residues. The CDR3 protein is CASSLPPGGDEKLFF. The DNA for the CDR3 is TGTGCCAGCAGTCTCCCCCCCGGGGGTGATGAAAAACTGTTTTTT.

The chain recombines TRBV7-9 with TRBJ2-2; 9 bases are shared with TRBD1. CDR1 is SEHNR, CDR2 FQNEAQ, per germline (reference sequence). The length of the CDR3 is 16 residues. The V and J ends lost 5 bases and 4 bases, in that order; junction bases with no gene match: 8. The CDR3: CASSPPGQGATGELFF. The CDR3 coding sequence is TGTGCCAGCAGCCCCCCGGGACAGGGTGCCACCGGGGAGCTGTTTTTT.

CDR3 sequence (DNA): TGTGCCAGCAGCTTAGGTGGTAGCAGCAACAATGAGCAGTTCTTC. It specifies CASSLGGSSNNEQFF. V gene TRBV7-2 combines with J gene TRBJ2-1; D gene uncertain. This CDR3 is 15 amino acids long. Germline CDR1 SGHTA, CDR2 FQGNSA. The V end lost 1 base, the J end lost 5 bases, and 12 bases lay between the germline ends. The variable domain in full, completed from reference TRBV7-2 and TRBJ2-1, reads GAGVSQSPSNKVTEKGKDVELRCDPISGHTALYWYRQSLGQGLEFLIYFQGNSAPDKSGLPSDRFSAERTGGSVSTLTIQRTQQEDSAVYLCASSLGGSSNNEQFFGPGTRLTVL.

The rearrangement links TRBV6-5 to TRBJ2-1, with TRBD2 matching 10 bases. The CDR3 totals 16 residues. Germline V gene lookup returns CDR1 MNHEY and CDR2 SVGAGI. The V segment lost 2 bases and the J segment 7 bases; nucleotides outside the gene matches: 8. CDR3 in amino acids: CASSYRGTSATNEQFF. In DNA form, the CDR3 reads TGTGCCAGCAGTTACCGCGGGACTAGCGCTACAAATGAGCAGTTCTTC.

The chain uses TRBV7-2 and TRBJ2-7; D gene ambiguous. Trimming shortened V by 7 bases and J by 0 bases, and 13 bases separated the two germline ends. Germline-derived CDR1 and CDR2 are SGHTA and FQGNSA. This CDR3 is 14 amino acids long. The CDR3 reads CASTLGRSSYEQYF. DNA of the CDR3: TGTGCCAGCACGTTGGGCCGTAGCTCCTACGAGCAGTACTTC.

This chain uses TRBV5-8 with TRBJ2-5; no definite D call. In germline, CDR1 is SGHTS, CDR2 YDEGEE. The V end lost 4 bases, the J end lost 0 bases, and 13 bases lay between the germline ends. This CDR3 has 15 amino acids. CDR3 bases: TGTGCCAGCAGCATCCGGGTATTGTACCAAGAGACCCAGTACTTC. Translation: CASSIRVLYQETQYF.

This chain links TRBV5-6 with TRBJ2-3; 10 bases are shared with TRBD2. The V gene end was trimmed by 1 base and the J gene end by 0 bases; junction bases not matched to a gene: 8. CDR3 length: 18 amino acids. Germline V lookup: CDR1 SGHDT, CDR2 YYEEEE. CDR3 loop: CASSLRRTSGISTDTQYF. CDR3 DNA sequence: TGTGCCAGCAGCTTGAGAAGGACTAGCGGAATAAGCACAGATACGCAGTATTTT.

This sequence joins TRBV14 and TRBJ2-2, with unresolved D. The CDR3 loop spans 14 amino acids. Trimming removed 4 bases at V and 3 bases at J, with 9 bases between. CDR1 SGHDN and CDR2 FVKESK come from the germline V gene. The CDR3 spells CASSLNLDTGELFF. DNA for the CDR3: TGTGCCAGCAGCCTCAACTTGGACACCGGGGAGCTGTTTTTT.

The genes are TRBV20-1 and TRBJ2-3; no clear D. Trimming left V 8 bases short and J 5 bases short, with 11 bases between. Germline loops: CDR1 DFQATT, CDR2 SNEGSKA (reference sequence). CDR3 length equals 11 residues. CDR3 bases: TGCAGTTTAGTTCTCGGAGATACGCAGTATTTT. Protein: CSLVLGDTQYF.

J is TRBJ2-5 and V is TRBV6-5; 8 nucleotides agree with TRBD2. The CDR3 is 14 amino acids. Trimming at V came to 6 bases and at J to 5 bases, leaving 8 bases not matched to a gene. Germline CDR1 is MNHEY and CDR2 is SVGAGI. The CDR3 loop is CASSLGLAGETQYF. CDR3 DNA: TGTGCCAGCAGCCTCGGACTAGCTGGTGAGACCCAGTACTTC.

CDR3 amino acids: CASSQELQEYSYGYTF. For the CDR3, the DNA is TGCGCCAGCAGCCAAGAATTGCAGGAATATAGCTATGGCTACACCTTC. The chain recombines TRBV4-3 with TRBJ1-2; no firm D call. The CDR3 is 16 amino acids. CDR1 is LGHNA, CDR2 YSLEER, per germline. V gave up 0 bases and J gave up 4 bases, with 15 bases separating them.

The chain links TRBV7-9 to TRBJ2-7; 7 nucleotides align to TRBD2. The germline V gene encodes CDR1 SEHNR and CDR2 FQNEAQ (reference sequence). After removal of 4 bases from V and 5 bases from J, the junction contained 14 bases not matched to a gene. The CDR3 length is 16 residues. The CDR3, as DNA: TGTGCCAGCAGCTCATCGGCTCGCGGGAGAGTCAACGAGCAGTACTTC. Amino acid sequence: CASSSSARGRVNEQYF.

V and J are TRBV19 and TRBJ2-1, with D possibly matching TRBD1 (6 bases). Trimming pared 0 bases from V and 6 bases from J, leaving 12 bases between. Looked up from germline, CDR1 is LNHDA and CDR2 is SQIVND (reference sequence). The CDR3 loop spans 15 amino acids. The CDR3 bases are TGTGCCAGTAGTATAGACGGGACCAGGGGCAATGAGCAGTTCTTC. Its protein product is CASSIDGTRGNEQFF.

This chain joins TRBV9 and TRBJ2-7; 7 bases fit TRBD1. The CDR3 has 14 residues. Germline assignment: CDR1 SGDLS and CDR2 YYNGEE. Unmatched junction bases numbered 6, after V lost 3 bases and J lost 3 bases. CDR3 DNA: TGTGCCAGCAGCGACGGGACAGACTACTACGAGCAGTACTTC. Translated: CASSDGTDYYEQYF.

V and J are TRBV4-2 and TRBJ2-1, with 9 bases aligning to TRBD1. V dropped 4 bases and J dropped 9; count of bases not matched to a gene: 13. Germline V gene sequence: CDR1 LGHNA, CDR2 YNFKEQ. The CDR3 consists of 16 residues. CDR3 sequence: CASSRTHDRGVGEQFF. In nucleotides, the CDR3 is TGTGCCAGCAGCCGAACCCACGACAGGGGGGTCGGTGAGCAGTTCTTC.

The genes are TRBV9 and TRBJ1-2, with 8 bases aligning to TRBD1. Germline CDR1 and CDR2: SGDLS and YYNGEE. Trimming cost V 1 base and J 0 bases; bases outside gene matches: 11. This CDR3 has 18 residues. The DNA for the CDR3 is TGTGCCAGCAGCGTATATTGGGATGAACAGGGGGCTAACTATGGCTACACCTTC. It specifies CASSVYWDEQGANYGYTF.

This chain connects TRBV9 to TRBJ1-2; no reliable D call. Deletions cut 2 bases from V and 3 bases from J, with 11 bases between. CDR3 length: 14 residues. Germline assignment: CDR1 SGDLS and CDR2 YYNGEE. The CDR3 is CASSVRGGDYGYTF. Here the CDR3 DNA reads TGTGCCAGCAGCGTCAGAGGCGGCGACTATGGCTACACCTTC.

The V gene is TRBV5-6, the J gene TRBJ2-1; 13 bases match TRBD2. This CDR3 region has 16 residues. Germline CDR1 SGHDT, CDR2 YYEEEE. The V gene end was trimmed by 3 bases and the J gene end by 8 bases; junction bases not matched to a gene: 8. The CDR3 loop reads CASSSRTSGSSHEQFF. CDR3 sequence (DNA): TGTGCCAGCAGCTCAAGGACTAGCGGGAGCTCCCATGAGCAGTTCTTC.

The genes are TRBV28 and TRBJ2-5; the match to TRBD2 covers 10 bases. J gave up 7 bases and V 5 bases, and 7 bases lay outside the gene matches. The germline V gene has CDR1 MDHEN and CDR2 SYDVKM. The CDR3 is 14 amino acids. The CDR3 loop reads CASSRKLAGWTQYF. DNA for the CDR3: TGTGCCAGCAGTCGGAAACTAGCGGGATGGACCCAGTACTTC.

This clone occurred once. This chain links TRBV28 with TRBJ2-1; the match to TRBD2 covers 12 bases. J gave up 4 bases and V 2 bases, and 3 bases lay outside the gene matches. This CDR3 has 16 amino acids. Germline-derived CDR1 and CDR2 are MDHEN and SYDVKM. This chain's CDR3 is CASSLTLAGGYNEQFF. In DNA, the CDR3 is TGTGCCAGCAGTTTAACGCTAGCGGGAGGGTACAATGAGCAGTTCTTC. Filled out from reference TRBV28 and TRBJ2-1, the complete variable domain reads DVKVTQSSRYLVKRTGEKVFLECVQDMDHENMFWYRQDPGLGLRLIYFSYDVKMKEKGDIPEGYSVSREKKERFSLILESASTNQTSMYLCASSLTLAGGYNEQFFGPGTRLTVL.

V gene TRBV7-9 combines with J gene TRBJ2-2; a possible D gene is TRBD1 (6 bases). Trimming stripped 4 bases from V and 5 bases from J, with 14 bases between. CDR1 and CDR2 (germline): SEHNR, FQNEAQ (reference sequence). This CDR3 spans 15 amino acids. This CDR3 reads CASSSGSGETGELFF. Here the CDR3 DNA reads TGTGCCAGCAGCTCGGGGTCAGGGGAGACCGGGGAGCTGTTTTTT.

Here the CDR3 DNA reads TGTGCCAGCAGCGGATCCGGGACAGGGGCTTTTGAAGCTTTCTTT. This translates into CASSGSGTGAFEAFF. The V and J genes are TRBV9 and TRBJ1-1, with 10 bases lining up with TRBD1. The germline V gene encodes CDR1 SGDLS and CDR2 YYNGEE. This CDR3 has 15 residues. V lost 3 bases and J lost 7; bases outside the gene matches: 9.

J is TRBJ2-1 and V is TRBV27; tentatively, D is TRBD2 (5 bases). The CDR3 extends over 14 amino acids. The ends were cut back, 0 bases at V and 9 bases at J, with 12 bases in the middle. Germline lookup yields CDR1 MNHEY and CDR2 SMNVEV (reference sequence). For the CDR3, the DNA is TGTGCCAGCAGTTTATCTCTACTAGGAGGTGAGCAGTTCTTC. Protein product: CASSLSLLGGEQFF.

This chain joins TRBV4-3 and TRBJ2-7; 9 bases are a match to TRBD1. V lost 2 bases, J lost 4 bases, and 3 bases stayed unmatched. CDR1 and CDR2 from the germline V gene are LGHNA and YSLEER. The CDR3 covers 14 residues. DNA of the CDR3: TGCGCCAGCAGCCAAAACAGGGGGCGATACGAGCAGTACTTC. It encodes CASSQNRGRYEQYF.

V usage is TRBV10-2 and J usage is TRBJ2-7, with 8 bases matching TRBD2. The CDR3 is 14 residues long. The J segment lost 3 bases and the V segment lost 10 bases, leaving 11 bases of the junction unmatched. Germline V gene data show CDR1 as WSHSY and CDR2 as SAAADI. The CDR3 DNA follows: TGCGCCACCGCACCCAGCGGGAGTAGCTACGAGCAGTACTTC. Translation: CATAPSGSSYEQYF.

The V gene is TRBV7-2, the J gene TRBJ2-7; D is possibly TRBD2 (5 bases). Per the germline V gene, CDR1 is SGHTA and CDR2 is FQGNSA. V lost 0 bases, J lost 2 bases, and 11 bases lay in between. The CDR3 consists of 15 residues. The CDR3 region is CASSLALAGAYEQYF. Written as DNA, the CDR3 is TGTGCCAGCAGCTTAGCCCTTGCGGGTGCCTACGAGCAGTACTTC.

The rearrangement joins TRBV6-5 to TRBJ2-1; 7 nucleotides line up with TRBD1. The CDR3 runs to 13 residues. V shed 8 bases and J 4 bases; nucleotides not matched to a gene: 5. CDR1 and CDR2 from the germline V gene are MNHEY and SVGAGI. The CDR3 DNA sequence: TGTGCCAGCGGCAGGGGGTCTTACAATGAGCAGTTCTTC. Translation gives CASGRGSYNEQFF.

The gene calls are TRBV19 and TRBJ2-7; tentatively, D is TRBD2 (5 bases). V was cut by 1 base and J by 0 bases, with 7 bases left in between. The CDR3 extends over 14 amino acids. Germline CDR1 reads LNHDA; CDR2 reads SQIVND (reference sequence). CDR3 region: CASSIVASSYEQYF. The CDR3 DNA follows: TGTGCCAGTAGTATAGTAGCGTCCTCCTACGAGCAGTACTTC.